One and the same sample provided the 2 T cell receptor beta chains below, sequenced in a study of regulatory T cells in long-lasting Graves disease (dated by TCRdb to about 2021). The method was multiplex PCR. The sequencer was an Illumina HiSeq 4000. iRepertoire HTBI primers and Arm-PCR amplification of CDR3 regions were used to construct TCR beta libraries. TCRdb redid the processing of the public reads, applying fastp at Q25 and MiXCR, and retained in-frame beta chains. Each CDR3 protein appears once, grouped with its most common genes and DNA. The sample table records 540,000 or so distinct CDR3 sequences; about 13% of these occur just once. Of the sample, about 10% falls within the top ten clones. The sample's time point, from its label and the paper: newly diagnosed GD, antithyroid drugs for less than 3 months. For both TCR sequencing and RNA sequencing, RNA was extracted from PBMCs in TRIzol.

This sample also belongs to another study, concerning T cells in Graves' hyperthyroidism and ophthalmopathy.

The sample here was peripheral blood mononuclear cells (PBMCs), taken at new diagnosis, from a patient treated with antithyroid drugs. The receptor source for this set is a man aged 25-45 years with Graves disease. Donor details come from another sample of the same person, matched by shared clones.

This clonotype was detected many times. The CDR3 DNA follows: TGTGCCAGCAGCCAACTACAGGGGGCAGGGGATGAGCAGTTCTTC. Translating gives CASSQLQGAGDEQFF. The chain has TRBV7-2 and TRBJ2-1, with TRBD1 matching over 9 bases. The CDR3 runs 15 residues. Looked up from germline, CDR1 is SGHTA and CDR2 is FQGNSA. Unmatched junction bases numbered 10, after V lost 5 bases and J lost 8 bases.

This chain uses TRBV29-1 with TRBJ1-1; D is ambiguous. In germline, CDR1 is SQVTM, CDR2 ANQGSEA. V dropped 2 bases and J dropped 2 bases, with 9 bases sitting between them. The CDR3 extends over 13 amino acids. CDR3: CSVELTYNTEAFF. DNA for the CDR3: TGCAGCGTTGAACTGACCTACAACACTGAAGCTTTCTTT.